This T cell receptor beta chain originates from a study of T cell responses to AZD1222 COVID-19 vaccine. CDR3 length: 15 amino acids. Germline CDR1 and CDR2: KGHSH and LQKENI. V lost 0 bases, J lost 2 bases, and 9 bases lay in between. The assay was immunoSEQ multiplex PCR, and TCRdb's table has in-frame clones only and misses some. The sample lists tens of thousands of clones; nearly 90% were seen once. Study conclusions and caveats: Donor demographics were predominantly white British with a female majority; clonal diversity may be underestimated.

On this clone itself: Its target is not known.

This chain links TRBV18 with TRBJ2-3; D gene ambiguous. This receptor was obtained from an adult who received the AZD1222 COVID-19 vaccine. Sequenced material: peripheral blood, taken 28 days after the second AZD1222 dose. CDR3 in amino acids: CASSPPQQVTDTQYF. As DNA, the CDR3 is TGTGCCAGCTCACCACCACAACAAGTCACAGATACGCAGTATTTT. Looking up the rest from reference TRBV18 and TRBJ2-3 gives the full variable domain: NAGVMQNPRHLVRRRGQEARLRCSPMKGHSHVYWYRQLPEEGLKFMVYLQKENIIDESGMPKERFSAEFPKEGPSILRIQQVVRGDSAAYFCASSPPQQVTDTQYFGPGTRLTVL.